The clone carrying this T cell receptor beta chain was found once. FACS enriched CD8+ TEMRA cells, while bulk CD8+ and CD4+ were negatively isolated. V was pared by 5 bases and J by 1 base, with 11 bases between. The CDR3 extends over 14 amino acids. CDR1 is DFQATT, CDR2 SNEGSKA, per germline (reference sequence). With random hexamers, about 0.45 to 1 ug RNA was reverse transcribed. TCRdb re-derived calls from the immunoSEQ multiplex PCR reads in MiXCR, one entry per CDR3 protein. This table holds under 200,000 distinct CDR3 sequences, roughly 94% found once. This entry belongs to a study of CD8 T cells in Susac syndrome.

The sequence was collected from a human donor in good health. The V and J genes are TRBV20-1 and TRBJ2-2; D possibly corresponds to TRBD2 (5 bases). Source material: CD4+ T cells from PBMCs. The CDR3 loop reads CSAPDEGNTGELFF. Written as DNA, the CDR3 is TGCAGTGCTCCAGACGAGGGGAACACCGGGGAGCTGTTTTTT.